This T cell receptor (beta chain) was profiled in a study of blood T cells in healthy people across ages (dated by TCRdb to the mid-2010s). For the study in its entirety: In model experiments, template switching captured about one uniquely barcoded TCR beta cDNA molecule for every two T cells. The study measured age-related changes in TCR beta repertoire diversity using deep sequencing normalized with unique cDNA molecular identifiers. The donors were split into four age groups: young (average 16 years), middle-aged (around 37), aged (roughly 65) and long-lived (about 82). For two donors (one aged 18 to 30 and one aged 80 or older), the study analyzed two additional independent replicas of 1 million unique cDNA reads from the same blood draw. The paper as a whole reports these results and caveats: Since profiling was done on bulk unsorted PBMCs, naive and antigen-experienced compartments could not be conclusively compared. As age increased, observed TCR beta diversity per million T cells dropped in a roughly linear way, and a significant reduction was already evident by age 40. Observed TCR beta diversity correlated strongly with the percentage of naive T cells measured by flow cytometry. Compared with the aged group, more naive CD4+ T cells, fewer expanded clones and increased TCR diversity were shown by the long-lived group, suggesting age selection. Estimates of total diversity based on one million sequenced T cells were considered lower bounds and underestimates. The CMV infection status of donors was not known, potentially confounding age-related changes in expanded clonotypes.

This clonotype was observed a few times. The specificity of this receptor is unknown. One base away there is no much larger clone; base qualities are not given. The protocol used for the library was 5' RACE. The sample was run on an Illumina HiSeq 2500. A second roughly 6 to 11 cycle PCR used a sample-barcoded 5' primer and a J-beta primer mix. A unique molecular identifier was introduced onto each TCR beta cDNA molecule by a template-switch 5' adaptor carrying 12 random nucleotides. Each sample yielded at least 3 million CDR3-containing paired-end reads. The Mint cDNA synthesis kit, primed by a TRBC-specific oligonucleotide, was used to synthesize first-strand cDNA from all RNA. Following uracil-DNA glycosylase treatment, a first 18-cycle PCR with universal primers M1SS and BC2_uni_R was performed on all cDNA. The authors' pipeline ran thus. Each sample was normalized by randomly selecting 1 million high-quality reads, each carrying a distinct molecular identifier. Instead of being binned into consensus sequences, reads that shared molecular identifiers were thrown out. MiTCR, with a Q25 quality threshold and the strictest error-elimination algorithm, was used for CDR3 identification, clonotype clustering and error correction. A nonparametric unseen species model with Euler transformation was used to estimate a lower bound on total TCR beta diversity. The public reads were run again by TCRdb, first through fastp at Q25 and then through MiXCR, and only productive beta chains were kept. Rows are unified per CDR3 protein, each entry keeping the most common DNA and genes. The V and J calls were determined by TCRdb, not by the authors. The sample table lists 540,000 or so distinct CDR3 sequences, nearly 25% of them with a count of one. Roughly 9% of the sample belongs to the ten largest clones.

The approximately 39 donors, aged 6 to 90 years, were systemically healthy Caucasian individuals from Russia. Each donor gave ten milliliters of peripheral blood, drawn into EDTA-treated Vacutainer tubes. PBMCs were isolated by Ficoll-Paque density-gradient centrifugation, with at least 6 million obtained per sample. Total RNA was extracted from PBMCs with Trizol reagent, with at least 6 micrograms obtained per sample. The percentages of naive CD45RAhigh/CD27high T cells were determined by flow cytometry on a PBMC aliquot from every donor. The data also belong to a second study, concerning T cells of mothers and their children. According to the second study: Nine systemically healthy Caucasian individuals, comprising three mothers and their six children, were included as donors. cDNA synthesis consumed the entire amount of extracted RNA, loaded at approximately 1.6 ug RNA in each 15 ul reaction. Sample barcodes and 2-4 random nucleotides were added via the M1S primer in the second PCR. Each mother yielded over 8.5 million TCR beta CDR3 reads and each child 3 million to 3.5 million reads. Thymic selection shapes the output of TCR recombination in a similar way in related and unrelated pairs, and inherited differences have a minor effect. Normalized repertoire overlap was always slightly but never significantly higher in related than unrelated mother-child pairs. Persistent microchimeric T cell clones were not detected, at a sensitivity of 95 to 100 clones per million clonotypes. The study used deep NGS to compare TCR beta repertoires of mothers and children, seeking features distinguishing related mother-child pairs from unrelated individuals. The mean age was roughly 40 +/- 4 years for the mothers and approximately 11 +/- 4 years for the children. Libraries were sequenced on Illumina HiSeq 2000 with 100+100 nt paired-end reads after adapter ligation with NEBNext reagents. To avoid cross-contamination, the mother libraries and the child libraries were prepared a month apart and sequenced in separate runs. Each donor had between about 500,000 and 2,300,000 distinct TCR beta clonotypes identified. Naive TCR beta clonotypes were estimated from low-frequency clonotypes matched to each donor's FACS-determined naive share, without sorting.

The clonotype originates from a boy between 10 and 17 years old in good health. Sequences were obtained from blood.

CDR3 reads: CASQGNYEQYF. The DNA reads as follows: TGTGCCAGTCAGGGGAACTACGAGCAGTACTTC. The rearranged segments are TRBV7-9 and TRBJ2-7; TRBD1 is possibly the D segment (6 matching bases). CDR1 SEHNR and CDR2 FQNEAQ were looked up in the germline V gene (reference sequence). The germline ends are 9 bases apart after V is trimmed by 9 bases and J by 3 bases. Spanning cysteine to phenylalanine, the CDR3 consists of 11 amino acids. CDR3 DNA is the only sequence kept; it has 33 bases, read in frame from the first base.